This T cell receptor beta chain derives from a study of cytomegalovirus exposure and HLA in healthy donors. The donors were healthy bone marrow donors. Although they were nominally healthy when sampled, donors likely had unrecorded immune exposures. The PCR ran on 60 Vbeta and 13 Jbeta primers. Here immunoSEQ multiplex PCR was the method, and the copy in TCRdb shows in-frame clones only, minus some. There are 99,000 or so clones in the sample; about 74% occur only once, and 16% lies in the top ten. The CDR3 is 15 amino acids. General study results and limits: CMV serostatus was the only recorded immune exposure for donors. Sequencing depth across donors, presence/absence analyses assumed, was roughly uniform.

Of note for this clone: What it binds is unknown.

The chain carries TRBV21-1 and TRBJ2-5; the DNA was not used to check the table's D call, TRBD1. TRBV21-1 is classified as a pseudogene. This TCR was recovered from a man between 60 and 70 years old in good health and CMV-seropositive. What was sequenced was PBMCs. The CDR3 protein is CASALYPGGVETQYF. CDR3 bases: TGTGCCAGCGCCCTTTACCCAGGGGGCGTGGAGACCCAGTACTTC.